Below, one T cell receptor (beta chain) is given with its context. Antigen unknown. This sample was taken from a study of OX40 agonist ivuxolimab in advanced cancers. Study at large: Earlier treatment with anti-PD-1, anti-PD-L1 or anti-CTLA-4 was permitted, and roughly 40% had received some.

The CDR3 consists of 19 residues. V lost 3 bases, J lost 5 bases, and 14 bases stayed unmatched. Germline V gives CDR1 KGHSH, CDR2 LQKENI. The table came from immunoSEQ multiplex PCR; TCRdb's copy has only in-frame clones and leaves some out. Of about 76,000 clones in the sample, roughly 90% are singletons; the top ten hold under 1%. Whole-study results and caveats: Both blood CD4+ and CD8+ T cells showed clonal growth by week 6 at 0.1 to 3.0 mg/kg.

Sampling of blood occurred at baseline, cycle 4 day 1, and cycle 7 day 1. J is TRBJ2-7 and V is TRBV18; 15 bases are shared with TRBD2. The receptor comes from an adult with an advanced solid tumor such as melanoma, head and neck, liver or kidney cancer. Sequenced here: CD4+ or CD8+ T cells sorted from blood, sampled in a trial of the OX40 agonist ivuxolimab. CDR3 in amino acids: CASSPLSGLAGGIGHEQYF. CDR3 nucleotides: TGTGCCAGCTCACCTCTATCAGGACTAGCGGGAGGGATCGGCCACGAGCAGTACTTC.